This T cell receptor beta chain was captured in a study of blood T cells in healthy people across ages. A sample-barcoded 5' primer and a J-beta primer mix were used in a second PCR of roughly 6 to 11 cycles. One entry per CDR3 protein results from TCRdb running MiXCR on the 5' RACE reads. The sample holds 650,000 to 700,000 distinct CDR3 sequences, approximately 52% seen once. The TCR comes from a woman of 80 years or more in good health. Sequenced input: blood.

CDR3 bases: TGTGCCAGCAGCCATGAAAGTGGAAACACCATATATTTT. It codes for CASSHESGNTIYF. This chain connects TRBV3-1 to TRBJ1-3, with D unclear. This CDR3 region has 13 residues. Germline V CDR1 and CDR2: LGHDT, YNNKEL (reference sequence). Deletions cut 3 bases from V and 3 bases from J, with 6 bases between.